A single sample gave rise to the 21 T cell receptor beta chains below, sequenced in a study of control samples from healthy donors and cancer patients. Generated by immunoSEQ multiplex PCR, the TCRdb table keeps only in-frame clones and is missing some. Among roughly 130,000 clones listed, roughly nine tenths were seen once. The specimen sequenced was blood. Every receptor here comes from a woman aged 25-40 years in good health.

Concerning this clone: Other DNA sequences within the sample encode an identical CDR3. The CDR3 sequence: CSVGQGGNQPQHF. The CDR3, as DNA: TGCAGCGTAGGACAGGGGGGCAATCAGCCCCAGCATTTT. The J gene is TRBJ1-5, the V gene TRBV29-1; 10 bases are a match to TRBD1. Trimming removed 6 bases from V and 2 bases from J; junction bases left unmatched: 1. CDR3 size: 13 residues. From germline, CDR1 is SQVTM and CDR2 ANQGSEA.

This clone has more than one count but fewer than ten. The chain uses TRBV11-2 and TRBJ1-3; TRBD1 might be the D (6 bases). Trimming pared 5 bases from V and 0 bases from J, leaving 17 bases between. CDR3 length: 17 residues. Germline assignment: CDR1 SGHAT and CDR2 FQNNGV. The CDR3 protein is CASSDTDRIFSGNTIYF. The DNA for the CDR3 is TGTGCCAGCAGCGATACGGACAGAATTTTCTCTGGAAACACCATATATTTT.

This sequence joins TRBV10-3 and TRBJ2-2; TRBD2 aligns across 13 bases. Germline V lookup: CDR1 ENHRY, CDR2 SYGVKD. The CDR3 totals 17 residues. Unmatched junction bases numbered 6, after V lost 2 bases and J lost 6 bases. CDR3 loop: CAISERTSGRDSGELFF. The CDR3 nucleotides are TGTGCCATCAGTGAGAGGACTAGCGGGAGAGATTCCGGGGAGCTGTTTTTT.

This clone has only one observation. The chain uses TRBV7-2 and TRBJ1-4; D gene unclear. Germline CDR1 and CDR2: SGHTA and FQGNSA. The CDR3 spans 13 residues. The V gene lost 1 base and the J gene lost 5 bases, with 5 bases spanning the gap. The CDR3 here is CASSLGPNEKLFF. The DNA for the CDR3 is TGTGCCAGCAGCTTAGGCCCCAATGAAAAACTGTTTTTT. Variable domain in full (rest from reference TRBV7-2 and TRBJ1-4): GAGVSQSPSNKVTEKGKDVELRCDPISGHTALYWYRQSLGQGLEFLIYFQGNSAPDKSGLPSDRFSAERTGGSVSTLTIQRTQQEDSAVYLCASSLGPNEKLFFGSGTQLSVL.

This chain links TRBV6-5 with TRBJ1-1; D is ambiguous. Looked up from germline, CDR1 is MNHEY and CDR2 is SVGAGI. The CDR3 is 13 residues long. Trimming stripped 10 bases from V and 1 base from J, with 13 bases between. CDR3 protein: CATNLGWNTEAFF. CDR3 bases: TGTGCCACAAACCTGGGCTGGAACACTGAAGCTTTCTTT.

The rearrangement joins TRBV19 to TRBJ2-7; a weak D match, TRBD1 (6 bases). V was clipped by 6 bases and J by 0 bases, with 12 bases between them. This CDR3 has 14 residues. Germline-derived CDR1 and CDR2 are LNHDA and SQIVND (reference sequence). The CDR3 DNA sequence: TGTGCCAGTAGCCGACAGGAGAGCTCCTACGAGCAGTACTTC. Amino acids: CASSRQESSYEQYF.

The V call is TRBV3-1 (or the pseudogene TRBV3-2), the J call TRBJ1-1; TRBD1 is a possible D gene (5 bases). Trimming removed 3 bases at V and 0 bases at J, with 8 bases between. Germline lookup yields CDR1 LGHDT and CDR2 YNNKEL (reference sequence). CDR3 length: 14 residues. CDR3 bases: TGTGCCAGCAGCCAGGGACTGCTGAACACTGAAGCTTTCTTT. Amino acid sequence: CASSQGLLNTEAFF.

This chain connects TRBV21-1 to TRBJ2-1; TRBD1, the D gene given by the table, was not confirmed from the DNA. TRBV21-1 is a recognized pseudogene. The CDR3 consists of 16 residues. The CDR3 DNA reads TGTGCCAGCAGCAAAGCGGGCAGGGCGAAAAACAATGAGCAGTTCTTC. The encoded protein is CASSKAGRAKNNEQFF.

This chain connects TRBV11-3 to TRBJ2-1; 10 nucleotides align to TRBD1. This CDR3 spans 14 amino acids. J lost 8 bases, V lost 6 bases, and 7 bases had no gene match. Per the germline V gene, CDR1 is SGHNT and CDR2 is YENEEA. CDR3 coding DNA: TGTGCCAGCAGTTACCGGGACAGGGGACATGAGCAGTTCTTC. As protein: CASSYRDRGHEQFF.

The rearrangement links TRBV9 to TRBJ2-1; the D is unclear. Germline V gene data show CDR1 as SGDLS and CDR2 as YYNGEE. The V end was cut by 0 bases, the J end by 0 bases, with 10 bases between. The CDR3 runs 16 residues. The CDR3: CASSVGDIRSYNEQFF. CDR3 sequence (DNA): TGTGCCAGCAGCGTAGGCGACATACGCTCCTACAATGAGCAGTTCTTC.

This clone was recorded once. The rearrangement joins TRBV29-1 to TRBJ1-2; D is possibly TRBD1 (5 bases). This CDR3 has 11 amino acids. Germline V gene data show CDR1 as SQVTM and CDR2 as ANQGSEA. Trimming shortened V by 8 bases and J by 4 bases, and 11 bases separated the two germline ends. The CDR3 sequence: CSSDSGYGYTF. CDR3 bases: TGCAGCTCCGACAGCGGCTATGGCTACACCTTC.

The chain is built from TRBV19 and TRBJ2-5; TRBD2 might be the D (5 bases). V was clipped by 7 bases and J by 2 bases, with 17 bases between them. The CDR3 length is 15 residues. Germline V gene data show CDR1 as LNHDA and CDR2 as SQIVND (reference sequence). CDR3 loop: CASNPSPDSQETQYF. CDR3 nucleotide sequence: TGTGCCAGTAACCCCAGTCCGGACTCACAAGAGACCCAGTACTTC.

The chain uses TRBV5-4 and TRBJ2-2; no firm D call. Per germline, CDR1 SGHNT and CDR2 YYREEE (reference sequence). V lost 1 base to trimming and J lost 5 bases, with 6 bases between them. This CDR3 has 13 amino acids. The CDR3 region is CASSLTMTGELFF. The CDR3 DNA reads as TGTGCCAGCAGCTTGACGATGACCGGGGAGCTGTTTTTT.

V is TRBV6-6 and J is TRBJ2-1, with D perhaps given as TRBD1 or TRBD2 (5 bases each). V was clipped by 0 bases and J by 5 bases, with 14 bases between them. The germline CDR1 and CDR2 sequences are MNHNY and SVGAGI (reference sequence). The CDR3 loop spans 16 amino acids. The CDR3 region has the DNA TGTGCCAGCAGTTACTCGAGGGGTAGCAGCCACAATGAGCAGTTCTTC. This encodes CASSYSRGSSHNEQFF.

The V call is TRBV29-1, the J call TRBJ1-1; possibly TRBD1 for D (6 bases). The CDR3 spans 14 residues. Trimming took 5 bases from V and 0 from J, leaving 13 bases between them. Looked up from germline, CDR1 is SQVTM and CDR2 is ANQGSEA. The CDR3 coding sequence is TGCAGCGTTCCCGGACAGCGGATGAACACTGAAGCTTTCTTT. This encodes CSVPGQRMNTEAFF.

The gene calls are TRBV27 and TRBJ2-3; 16 nucleotides agree with TRBD2. Germline CDR1 is MNHEY and CDR2 is SMNVEV (reference sequence). CDR3 length equals 18 residues. V trimming: 5 bases; J trimming: 3 bases; junction bases outside the gene matches: 8. CDR3 loop: CASSNKGLAGGRTDTQYF. Here the CDR3 DNA reads TGTGCCAGCAGTAACAAGGGACTAGCGGGAGGGAGAACAGATACGCAGTATTTT.

This clone was seen more than once but under ten times. The rearrangement joins TRBV11-2 to TRBJ1-4; TRBD1 might be the D (6 bases). The germline CDR1 and CDR2 sequences are SGHAT and FQNNGV. This CDR3 is 17 amino acids long. V was cut by 5 bases and J by 0 bases, with 16 bases left in between. The CDR3 region has the DNA TGTGCCAGCAGCCCAAACAGGGTTCTCGCAACTAATGAAAAACTGTTTTTT. Translating gives CASSPNRVLATNEKLFF.

The V call is TRBV14, the J call TRBJ2-7; TRBD2 matches 11 bases. CDR3 length: 21 amino acids. CDR1 and CDR2 (germline): SGHDN, FVKESK. The V gene end was trimmed by 1 base and the J gene end by 2 bases; junction bases not matched to a gene: 19. The CDR3 reads CASSQGARRGALAGETYEQYF. CDR3 bases: TGTGCCAGCAGCCAAGGGGCCCGCCGAGGGGCACTAGCGGGAGAGACCTACGAGCAGTACTTC.

V gene TRBV9 combines with J gene TRBJ1-4; D uncertain. This CDR3 has 15 amino acids. Per the germline V gene, CDR1 is SGDLS and CDR2 is YYNGEE. Between the trimmed V and J ends, which lost 0 bases and 5 bases, there was a span of 11 bases. The chain's CDR3 is CASSVEGGPNEKLFF. For the CDR3, the DNA is TGTGCCAGCAGCGTAGAGGGAGGCCCGAATGAAAAACTGTTTTTT. The complete variable domain, with remaining parts taken from reference TRBV9 and TRBJ1-4, reads DSGVTQTPKHLITATGQRVTLRCSPRSGDLSVYWYQQSLDQGLQFLIQYYNGEERAKGNILERFSAQQFPDLHSELNLSSLELGDSALYFCASSVEGGPNEKLFFGSGTQLSVL.

The gene calls are TRBV9 and TRBJ1-1; D is possibly TRBD1 (6 bases). Trimming stripped 2 bases from V and 6 bases from J, with 14 bases between. The CDR3 has 14 residues. Germline V gene data show CDR1 as SGDLS and CDR2 as YYNGEE. The CDR3 loop reads CASSVRGIPAEAFF. The CDR3 DNA follows: TGTGCCAGCAGCGTCAGGGGCATCCCCGCTGAAGCTTTCTTT.

J is TRBJ2-3 and V is TRBV3-1 (or the pseudogene TRBV3-2); the D is unclear. CDR3 length: 16 amino acids. The V gene lost 4 bases and the J gene lost 1 base, with 15 bases spanning the gap. Germline values: CDR1 LGHDT, CDR2 YNNKEL (reference sequence). The CDR3 DNA is TGTGCCAGCAGCCTCGGAATCGGGCTCGGCACAGATACGCAGTATTTT. This codes for CASSLGIGLGTDTQYF.